Listed below are T cell receptor beta chains from one sample, sequenced in a study of blood T cell repertoires in COVID-19. Method: immunoSEQ multiplex PCR; TCRdb's copy keeps in-frame clones and lacks some. The sample records about 210,000 clones, just over 90% being singletons. Sequencing was carried out using peripheral blood. The receptors shown here come from a man in his thirties or forties with acute or convalescent COVID-19. Each CDR3 is given with its conserved first and last residue. Fields, in order: CDR3 length, D gene, J gene, V gene, clone size, CDR3 DNA, CDR3 protein. A D gene is named only where the DNA matches it firmly. Clone sizes are given selectively: once, few, many, or a class where the clone is expanded.

>15|-|TRBJ2-1|TRBV9|-
TGTGCCAGCAGCGCATCCACAGGTGCCTACAATGAGCAGTTCTTC
CASSASTGAYNEQFF
>16|TRBD1|TRBJ1-2|TRBV6-5|-
TGTGCCAGCAGTTACTCCGGGACAGGGGTTAACTATGGCTACACCTTC
CASSYSGTGVNYGYTF
>16|TRBD1|TRBJ2-6|TRBV28|few
TGTGCCAGCAGTCCGAAACAGGGGGCAGGGGCCAACGTCCTGACTTTC
CASSPKQGAGANVLTF
>14|-|TRBJ2-7|TRBV28|-
TGTGCCAGCAGTTTTTATATGGCCTCTTACGAGCAGTACTTC
CASSFYMASYEQYF
>14|-|TRBJ2-7|TRBV6-5|-
TGTGCCAGCCTAGCCACCCGGAGCTCCTACGAGCAGTACTTC
CASLATRSSYEQYF
>16|-|TRBJ2-1|TRBV9|-
TGTGCCAGCAGCGTAACCCCTAGCGAATATAGCAATGAGCAGTTCTTC
CASSVTPSEYSNEQFF
>13|TRBD1|TRBJ2-7|TRBV30|-
TGTGCCTGGAACCGGGACAGGGGTTACGAGCAGTACTTC
CAWNRDRGYEQYF
>16|-|TRBJ1-2|TRBV7-3|-
TGTGCCAGCAGCTCCTTGGGGGACTCCCGGGGGTCTGGCTACACCTTC
CASSSLGDSRGSGYTF
>13|-|TRBJ1-1|TRBV29-1|-
TGCAGCGCTCAAGTCTACAGGGATTCTGAAGCTTTCTTT
CSAQVYRDSEAFF
>17|TRBD1|TRBJ2-2|TRBV4-1|-
TGCGCCAGCAGCCAAGTGCTCCAGGGGGCTTCTAACGGGGAGCTGTTTTTT
CASSQVLQGASNGELFF
>15|-|TRBJ1-5|TRBV6-2/TRBV6-3|-
TGTGCCAGCAGTTACCCAGGGGAAAGCAATCAGCCCCAGCATTTT
CASSYPGESNQPQHF
>13|-|TRBJ1-2|TRBV2|-
TGTGCCAGCGTCCAGGACTCATCGAACGGCTACACCTTC
CASVQDSSNGYTF
>12|-|TRBJ2-3|TRBV5-1|-
TGCGCCAGCAGCTTAACTACAGATACGCAGTATTTT
CASSLTTDTQYF
>14|-|TRBJ2-7|TRBV19|-
TGTGCCAGTAGTATGACGTGGCGCGACAGCGAGCAGTACTTC
CASSMTWRDSEQYF
>16|TRBD1|TRBJ2-1|TRBV25-1|-
TGTGCCAGCAGTGAACGCGACAGGGATGCCTACAATGAGCAGTTCTTC
CASSERDRDAYNEQFF
>14|-|TRBJ2-3|TRBV9|-
TGTGCCAGCAATCCCAGCGGTAGCACAGATACGCAGTATTTT
CASNPSGSTDTQYF
>13|-|TRBJ1-4|TRBV12-3/TRBV12-4|-
TGTGCCAGCAGTTTAACAGCCGGGGGAAAACTGTTTTTT
CASSLTAGGKLFF
>15|TRBD1|TRBJ2-7|TRBV9|-
TGTGCCAGCACCCCCGCGGGACAGGCAAACTACGAGCAGTACTTC
CASTPAGQANYEQYF
>11|-|TRBJ2-7|TRBV6-5|-
TGTGCCAGCAGTACAGCCTACGAGCAGTACTTC
CASSTAYEQYF
>13|-|TRBJ1-2|TRBV7-2|-
TGTGCCAGCAGCGGACAGTCCAACTATGGCTACACCTTC
CASSGQSNYGYTF
>16|-|TRBJ1-1|TRBV18|-
TGTGCCAGCTCACTACATAAGGACCCCCGGGGGACTGAAGCTTTCTTT
CASSLHKDPRGTEAFF
>14|-|TRBJ1-5|TRBV19|-
TGTGCCAGTAGTATGGGCCGAGACAATCAGCCCCAGCATTTT
CASSMGRDNQPQHF
>14|TRBD1|TRBJ1-2|TRBV7-8|-
TGTGCCAGCAGCCGACAGGGGGCTAGCTATGGCTACACCTTC
CASSRQGASYGYTF
>18|-|TRBJ2-3|TRBV27|-
TGTGCCAGCAGTTCAACTAGGGGGACCGTTAAAATCACAGATACGCAGTATTTT
CASSSTRGTVKITDTQYF
>15|TRBD1|TRBJ1-1|TRBV10-1|-
TGCGCCAGCAGCGCCTCCGGGACAGGGGTCACTGAAGCTTTCTTT
CASSASGTGVTEAFF
>12|TRBD1|TRBJ1-2|TRBV19|-
TGTGCCAGTACAGGGACAGCCTATGGCTACACCTTC
CASTGTAYGYTF
>15|-|TRBJ2-2|TRBV6-5|-
TGTGCCAGCAGTCCGGACAGATTGTGGGCCGGGGAGCTGTTTTTT
CASSPDRLWAGELFF
>15|-|TRBJ1-1|TRBV5-1|-
TGCGCCAGCAGTCCCGGACAGTACATGAACACTGAAGCTTTCTTT
CASSPGQYMNTEAFF
>17|TRBD2|TRBJ2-2|TRBV3-1/TRBV3-2|-
TGTGCCAGCAGCCAAGATAGACTAGCGGGAGTAACCGGGGAGCTGTTTTTT
CASSQDRLAGVTGELFF
>16|TRBD2|TRBJ2-1|TRBV5-1|-
TGCGCCAGCAGCAAGGGACTAGCGGGAGTGTACCATGAGCAGTTCTTC
CASSKGLAGVYHEQFF
>16|TRBD1|TRBJ1-4|TRBV5-4|-
TGTGCCAGCAGCTTGGCTCCCGGGACAGAGGGTGAAAAACTGTTTTTT
CASSLAPGTEGEKLFF